The clone carrying this TCR beta chain was observed a handful of times. TCRdb reanalysed the 5' RACE reads using MiXCR and keeps one entry per CDR3 protein. The sample carries 85,000 to 100,000 distinct CDR3 sequences, less than 6% recorded once. This entry belongs to a study of T cells after yellow fever vaccination. Germline V lookup: CDR1 PRHDT, CDR2 FYEKMQ (reference sequence). The V end lost 4 bases, the J end lost 5 bases, and 8 bases lay between the germline ends. The CDR3 is made up of 12 amino acids. Sequenced material: CD8+ T cells sorted from PBMCs, taken 10 days after the yellow fever booster vaccination. The sequence came from a man aged 18 to 29 who received the YFV17D yellow fever vaccine. The chain carries TRBV13 and TRBJ2-5; D is undetermined. The CDR3 region is CASSSGRETQYF. CDR3 bases: TGTGCCAGCAGCTCCGGAAGGGAGACCCAGTACTTC.